The T cell receptor (beta chain) under discussion was sequenced for a study of blood T cell repertoires in COVID-19. Using immunoSEQ multiplex PCR, the repertoire was profiled, and TCRdb retains in-frame clones only, with some absent. The sample carries approximately 240,000 clones, roughly 90% recorded once. Sequenced: PBMCs or T cells enriched from blood (not recorded which). This sequence originates from a woman in her 30s with acute COVID-19.

The CDR3 bases are TGTGCCAGCACCTACAGGGGTCCGGCCTCACCCCTCCACTTT. Its translation is CASTYRGPASPLHF. V usage is TRBV28 and J usage is TRBJ1-6, with 7 bases identical to TRBD1. The germline V gene has CDR1 MDHEN and CDR2 SYDVKM. This CDR3 has 14 residues. The trim removed 7 bases at V and 10 bases at J, leaving 10 bases unmatched.